The 26 T cell receptor beta chains given below trace back to one sample, sequenced in a study of blood T cell repertoires in COVID-19. TCRdb keeps only in-frame clones here, not all; method: immunoSEQ multiplex PCR. The table has fewer than 200,000 clones, approximately 88% seen once. Sequencing used PBMCs or T cells enriched from blood (not recorded which). The source of these receptors is a woman aged 18 to 35 who had recovered from COVID-19.

For the CDR3, the DNA is TGTGCCAGTAGTACCCTCCGACAGGGGGACGGCCATGAGCAGTTCTTC. The encoded protein is CASSTLRQGDGHEQFF. The chain carries TRBV19 and TRBJ2-1; TRBD1 agrees at 9 bases. Germline V gene sequence: CDR1 LNHDA, CDR2 SQIVND (reference sequence). V dropped 4 bases and J dropped 8; count of bases not matched to a gene: 12. This CDR3 is 16 amino acids long.

The chain recombines TRBV3-1 (or the pseudogene TRBV3-2) with TRBJ2-6, with TRBD1 matching over 8 bases. CDR3 length equals 19 residues. Germline assignment: CDR1 LGHDT and CDR2 YNNKEL (reference sequence). V trimming: 10 bases; J trimming: 0 bases; junction bases outside the gene matches: 17. CDR3 sequence reads: CATQLTRDRLRSGANVLTF. DNA of the CDR3: TGTGCCACTCAACTTACACGGGACAGGCTACGCTCTGGGGCCAACGTCCTGACTTTC.

The chain uses TRBV28 and TRBJ2-1; no definite D call. This CDR3 contains 12 residues. V was pared by 5 bases and J by 7 bases, with 9 bases between. Germline CDR1 MDHEN, CDR2 SYDVKM. This CDR3 is CASSPYANEQFF. The CDR3 region has the DNA TGTGCCAGCAGTCCCTACGCGAATGAGCAGTTCTTC.

The V gene is TRBV4-2, the J gene TRBJ1-3; maybe TRBD1 (6 bases). The CDR3 has 15 amino acids. Germline V CDR1 and CDR2: LGHNA, YNFKEQ. V lost 5 bases to trimming and J lost 0 bases, with 11 bases between them. Here the CDR3 reads CASSGRTDSGNTIYF. The CDR3 nucleotides are TGTGCCAGCAGCGGACGGACAGACTCTGGAAACACCATATATTTT.

The rearrangement uses TRBV27 and TRBJ2-5, with TRBD2 identical over 12 bases. This CDR3 is built from 16 residues. CDR1 and CDR2 (germline): MNHEY, SMNVEV (reference sequence). V was clipped by 7 bases and J by 5 bases; unmatched bases: 11. CDR3 coding DNA: TGTGCCAGCACCACCCCCCTAGCGGGGGGGCAGGAGACCCAGTACTTC. Translating it yields CASTTPLAGGQETQYF.

This clone was seen a single time. The chain has TRBV6-5 and TRBJ2-2; D not certain. CDR3 length: 14 residues. V lost 2 bases and J lost 2, with 6 bases in between. Looked up from germline, CDR1 is MNHEY and CDR2 is SVGAGI. The CDR3 DNA is TGTGCCAGCAGTTACAGTAGAAACACCGGGGAGCTGTTTTTT. Translated, it gives CASSYSRNTGELFF.

This chain links TRBV18 with TRBJ2-5, with D maybe TRBD2 (5 bases). CDR3 length: 12 residues. Trimming shortened V by 2 bases and J by 10 bases, and 11 bases separated the two germline ends. Per the germline V gene, CDR1 is KGHSH and CDR2 is LQKENI. This CDR3 is CASSPVRGNQYF. The CDR3 bases are TGTGCCAGCTCACCAGTTAGAGGGAACCAGTACTTC.

V gene TRBV19 combines with J gene TRBJ2-2; 9 bases align to TRBD2. With V trimmed by 3 bases and J by 5 bases, 7 bases remained unmatched. The CDR3 length is 16 residues. CDR1 and CDR2 (germline): LNHDA, SQIVND (reference sequence). CDR3 nucleotides: TGTGCCAGTAGTATCGGGCTAGCGGGGAAGACCGGGGAGCTGTTTTTT. Amino acids: CASSIGLAGKTGELFF.

V and J are TRBV10-1 and TRBJ1-5; D unclear. There are 16 residues in the CDR3. V was shortened by 3 bases and J by 1 base, with 13 bases between the two germline ends. The V gene's germline CDR1 is WNHNN and CDR2 SYGVQD (reference sequence). CDR3: CASSDRGMISNQPQHF. CDR3 nucleotides: TGCGCCAGCAGTGACCGGGGAATGATAAGCAATCAGCCCCAGCATTTT.

The rearrangement links TRBV11-2 to TRBJ2-3; possible D gene TRBD2, 5 bases. In germline, CDR1 is SGHAT, CDR2 FQNNGV. This CDR3 is 16 amino acids long. Trimming took 5 bases from V and 1 from J, leaving 16 bases between them. The CDR3 protein is CASSPGEGGRTDTQYF. For the CDR3, the DNA is TGTGCCAGCAGCCCCGGGGAAGGCGGGCGCACAGATACGCAGTATTTT.

The CDR3 spells CAWSVDRGGQPQHF. CDR3 DNA: TGTGCCTGGAGTGTAGACAGGGGAGGGCAGCCCCAGCATTTT. This sequence joins TRBV30 and TRBJ1-5; 8 bases agree with TRBD1. This CDR3 comprises 14 residues. Germline CDR1 reads GTSNPN; CDR2 reads SVGIG (reference sequence). The trim removed 0 bases at V and 7 bases at J, leaving 5 bases unmatched.

In this sample, this clone turned up once. The CDR3 protein is CASSQDLGREPFF. As DNA, the CDR3 is TGTGCCAGCAGCCAAGATTTGGGCAGGGAACCGTTTTTT. The V and J genes are TRBV4-2 and TRBJ1-4, with D maybe TRBD1 (5 bases). Germline V gene data show CDR1 as LGHNA and CDR2 as YNFKEQ. V was pared by 0 bases and J by 16 bases, with 15 bases between. The CDR3 has 13 amino acids.

The chain joins TRBV4-3 to TRBJ1-1, with D maybe TRBD1 (5 bases). Per germline, CDR1 LGHNA and CDR2 YSLEER. Trimming took off 1 base at V and 9 bases at J, with 18 bases between the two ends. The CDR3 totals 15 residues. The CDR3 spells CASSQGQGVAYKAFF. For the CDR3, the DNA is TGCGCCAGCAGCCAAGGACAAGGGGTTGCGTACAAAGCTTTCTTT.

The rearrangement uses TRBV7-8 and TRBJ1-1, with D unclear. There are 14 residues in the CDR3. Germline loops: CDR1 SGHVS, CDR2 FQNEAQ. V lost 0 bases, J lost 2 bases, and 7 bases lay in between. DNA of the CDR3: TGTGCCAGCAGCTTAGCAACCAGAAACACTGAAGCTTTCTTT. Its protein product is CASSLATRNTEAFF.

The rearrangement joins TRBV27 to TRBJ2-4; 11 nucleotides match TRBD1. The CDR3 contains 16 residues. Looked up from germline, CDR1 is MNHEY and CDR2 is SMNVEV (reference sequence). The junction had 7 bases not matched to a gene; V was cut back by 6 bases and J by 3 bases. CDR3 DNA sequence: TGTGCCAGCAGCCGGACAGGGGGCACGGTCAAAAACATTCAGTACTTC. Its translation: CASSRTGGTVKNIQYF.

The chain uses TRBV7-9 and TRBJ1-1, with D uncertain. The germline V gene encodes CDR1 SEHNR and CDR2 FQNEAQ (reference sequence). The CDR3 is 13 residues long. The V end was cut by 4 bases, the J end by 0 bases, with 6 bases between. The CDR3 DNA reads as TGTGCCAGCAGCTCACTTATGAACACTGAAGCTTTCTTT. It codes for CASSSLMNTEAFF.

The chain joins TRBV6-5 to TRBJ2-5; 7 nucleotides align to TRBD1. From germline, CDR1 is MNHEY and CDR2 SVGAGI. The CDR3 runs 16 residues. Unmatched junction bases numbered 11, after V lost 3 bases and J lost 4 bases. The CDR3 is CASSYESQGVGETQYF. The CDR3 DNA reads as TGTGCCAGCAGTTATGAGAGCCAGGGGGTTGGAGAGACCCAGTACTTC.

The count of this clone is one. The rearrangement uses TRBV29-1 and TRBJ1-2; weak D call: TRBD1 (5 bases). The CDR3 contains 13 residues. From germline, CDR1 is SQVTM and CDR2 ANQGSEA. The V and J ends lost 1 base and 2 bases respectively, with 8 bases between them. The CDR3 region has the DNA TGCAGCGTTGAAGGACAGCTGAACTATGGCTACACCTTC. It encodes CSVEGQLNYGYTF. Drawing the rest from reference TRBV29-1 and TRBJ1-2, the complete variable domain is SAVISQKPSRDICQRGTSLTIQCQVDSQVTMMFWYRQQPGQSLTLIATANQGSEATYESGFVIDKFPISRPNLTFSTLTVSNMSPEDSSIYLCSVEGQLNYGYTFGSGTRLTVV.

This rearrangement joins TRBV10-2 to TRBJ2-1; tentatively, D is TRBD2 (7 bases). V lost 0 bases and J 2 bases, leaving 8 bases between the germline ends. The CDR3 spans 15 residues. Per the germline V gene, CDR1 is WSHSY and CDR2 is SAAADI. The CDR3: CASSESGGPYNEQFF. The CDR3 bases are TGCGCCAGCAGTGAGTCCGGGGGGCCCTACAATGAGCAGTTCTTC.

This clone was seen just once. This chain uses TRBV7-8 with TRBJ1-1; 10 positions match TRBD1. CDR3 length equals 17 residues. V gave up 6 bases and J gave up 0 bases; unmatched junction bases: 10. Germline V gives CDR1 SGHVS, CDR2 FQNEAQ. The CDR3 sequence: CASRFGQGESMNTEAFF. The CDR3 DNA follows: TGTGCCAGCAGATTCGGACAGGGGGAGAGTATGAACACTGAAGCTTTCTTT.

The J gene is TRBJ2-3, the V gene TRBV4-3; 9 bases map to TRBD2. The CDR3 runs 15 residues. The V gene's germline CDR1 is LGHNA and CDR2 YSLEER. V was pared by 5 bases and J by 5 bases, with 8 bases of the junction left unmatched. CDR3 nucleotide sequence: TGCGCCAGCAGCTACTCGGGAGCGGGGGGAGATACGCAGTATTTT. Translating it yields CASSYSGAGGDTQYF.

The chain uses TRBV11-2 and TRBJ1-2; no firm D call. V was trimmed by 4 bases and J by 0 bases, leaving 6 bases between them. CDR3 length: 13 amino acids. The germline V gene encodes CDR1 SGHAT and CDR2 FQNNGV. The CDR3 bases are TGTGCCAGCAGCTCGACTCCTAACTATGGCTACACCTTC. Translating it yields CASSSTPNYGYTF. Complete variable domain (other parts from reference TRBV11-2 and TRBJ1-2): EAGVAQSPRYKIIEKRQSVAFWCNPISGHATLYWYQQILGQGPKLLIQFQNNGVVDDSQLPKDRFSAERLKGVDSTLKIQPAKLEDSAVYLCASSSTPNYGYTFGSGTRLTVV.

The chain joins TRBV7-9 to TRBJ2-3; D unresolved. There are 13 residues in the CDR3. The ends were cut back, 3 bases at V and 5 bases at J, with 9 bases in the middle. Germline lookup yields CDR1 SEHNR and CDR2 FQNEAQ (reference sequence). Here the CDR3 reads CASSFSTIDTQYF. In DNA, the CDR3 is TGTGCCAGCAGCTTTAGCACAATAGATACGCAGTATTTT.

The chain is built from TRBV27 and TRBJ2-5; D is unresolved. This CDR3 is built from 14 residues. V was trimmed by 2 bases and J by 4 bases, leaving 11 bases between them. CDR1 and CDR2 (germline): MNHEY, SMNVEV (reference sequence). This CDR3 is CASSLASVGETQYF. In DNA form, the CDR3 reads TGTGCCAGCAGTTTAGCCAGCGTTGGAGAGACCCAGTACTTC.

V and J are TRBV28 and TRBJ1-5; D gene unclear. The germline V gene encodes CDR1 MDHEN and CDR2 SYDVKM. The CDR3 sequence is 15 residues long. V gave up 5 bases and J gave up 0 bases, with 11 bases separating them. The CDR3, as DNA: TGTGCCAGCAGTGAGACGGGAACTAGCAATCAGCCCCAGCATTTT. Its translation is CASSETGTSNQPQHF.

This clone showed up just a few times. The rearrangement uses TRBV28 and TRBJ1-1, with D maybe TRBD1 (5 bases). There are 16 residues in the CDR3. V dropped 6 bases and J dropped 3 bases, with 20 bases sitting between them. CDR1 is MDHEN, CDR2 SYDVKM, per germline. CDR3 DNA sequence: TGTGCCAGCAGCACTCTGTGGGGGGATAGGCACACTGAAGCTTTCTTT. Translation gives CASSTLWGDRHTEAFF. Looking up the rest from reference TRBV28 and TRBJ1-1 gives the full variable domain: DVKVTQSSRYLVKRTGEKVFLECVQDMDHENMFWYRQDPGLGLRLIYFSYDVKMKEKGDIPEGYSVSREKKERFSLILESASTNQTSMYLCASSTLWGDRHTEAFFGQGTRLTVV.